This entry lists 15 T cell receptor beta chains sequenced from one sample in a study of cytomegalovirus exposure and HLA in healthy donors. Primers: 60 Vbeta forward and 13 Jbeta reverse. Sequenced by immunoSEQ multiplex PCR; TCRdb stores in-frame clones only, minus some. The sample includes about 130,000 clones, about 80% of them seen just once. The sequenced sample was PBMCs. Receptor source: a middle-aged man in good health and CMV-seronegative.

This clone was recorded once. V gene TRBV28 combines with J gene TRBJ2-7, with D unclear. Germline V gene sequence: CDR1 MDHEN, CDR2 SYDVKM. The CDR3 contains 14 residues. Trimming removed 7 bases at V and 1 base at J, with 14 bases between. In DNA form, the CDR3 reads TGTGCCAGCACCTCGCAACAGCTTTCCTACGAGCAGTACTTC. Protein: CASTSQQLSYEQYF. Full variable domain (missing parts from reference TRBV28 and TRBJ2-7): DVKVTQSSRYLVKRTGEKVFLECVQDMDHENMFWYRQDPGLGLRLIYFSYDVKMKEKGDIPEGYSVSREKKERFSLILESASTNQTSMYLCASTSQQLSYEQYFGPGTRLTVT.

The rearrangement joins TRBV5-3 to TRBJ1-4, with TRBD1 matching 9 bases. TRBV5-3 qualifies as an ORF whose function is uncertain. Losses at the gene ends were 4 bases for V and 0 bases for J; bases not matched to a gene: 10. CDR3 length: 18 residues. CDR3 nucleotide sequence: TGTGCCAGAAGCATTCCGGGACAGGGCCTAACAACTAATGAAAAACTGTTTTTT. As protein: CARSIPGQGLTTNEKLFF.

This clone appeared once. This chain uses TRBV7-9 with TRBJ2-5, with a tentative D call TRBD1 (5 bases). Per the germline V gene, CDR1 is SEHNR and CDR2 is FQNEAQ (reference sequence). Deletions cut 4 bases from V and 3 bases from J, with 24 bases between. The CDR3 length is 18 residues. CDR3 loop: CASSYVGHLRRPKETQYF. CDR3 coding DNA: TGTGCCAGCAGCTACGTCGGACACCTACGCCGACCCAAAGAGACCCAGTACTTC.

The chain joins TRBV28 to TRBJ1-5, with a tentative D call TRBD1 (5 bases). V shed 8 bases and J shed 5 bases, with 13 bases lying between them. CDR3 length: 13 residues. The germline CDR1 and CDR2 sequences are MDHEN and SYDVKM. The CDR3 region has the DNA TGTGCCAGCGGCAGGGCGCCGGATCAGCCCCAGCATTTT. As protein: CASGRAPDQPQHF.

This chain joins TRBV28 and TRBJ1-5; 7 bases align to TRBD1. The CDR3 contains 15 residues. Per germline, CDR1 MDHEN and CDR2 SYDVKM. V shed 5 bases and J 3 bases; nucleotides not matched to a gene: 7. This CDR3 reads CASSRQGAVNQPQHF. The CDR3 DNA sequence: TGTGCCAGCAGTAGACAGGGAGCGGTCAATCAGCCCCAGCATTTT.

A word on this clone: Its ends do not fully match the called genes, so a read error is possible. The same CDR3 arises from other DNA sequences in this sample as well. The chain uses TRBV29-1 and TRBJ1-5; D uncertain. CDR1 is SQVTM and CDR2 is ANQGSEA in the germline V gene. CDR3 length: 11 residues. The CDR3 DNA follows: TGCAGCGTTCTAGCAGGTTCACTCCAGCACTTT. Amino acids: CSVLAGSLQHF.

J is TRBJ2-1 and V is TRBV6-5, with 12 bases lining up with TRBD2. V trimming: 0 bases; J trimming: 9 bases; junction bases outside the gene matches: 6. The CDR3 extends over 16 amino acids. The germline CDR1 and CDR2 sequences are MNHEY and SVGAGI. The DNA for the CDR3 is TGTGCCAGCAGTTACTCGACTAGCGGGGGACAATTTGAGCAGTTCTTC. This codes for CASSYSTSGGQFEQFF.

This clone has only one observation. The V and J genes are TRBV7-9 and TRBJ1-2; TRBD1 agrees at 7 bases. The CDR3 is 14 residues long. V lost 5 bases to trimming and J lost 14 bases; unmatched junction nucleotides: 17. Germline values: CDR1 SEHNR, CDR2 FQNEAQ (reference sequence). CDR3 in amino acids: CASSPGQVLRLGTF. The CDR3 DNA reads as TGTGCCAGCAGCCCTGGACAGGTCCTTCGACTGGGGACCTTC.

The chain carries TRBV9 and TRBJ2-1, with 7 bases identical to TRBD2. V was clipped by 4 bases and J by 0 bases; unmatched bases: 16. This CDR3 comprises 19 residues. Germline V gene sequence: CDR1 SGDLS, CDR2 YYNGEE. The CDR3 bases are TGTGCCAGCAGCCTATCCGGTGGGGGGGTGCGAAGCTCCTACAATGAGCAGTTCTTC. This codes for CASSLSGGGVRSSYNEQFF. Full variable domain (outside the CDR3, taken from reference TRBV9 and TRBJ2-1): DSGVTQTPKHLITATGQRVTLRCSPRSGDLSVYWYQQSLDQGLQFLIQYYNGEERAKGNILERFSAQQFPDLHSELNLSSLELGDSALYFCASSLSGGGVRSSYNEQFFGPGTRLTVL.

The V call is TRBV25-1, the J call TRBJ1-1, with 8 bases that match TRBD1. The ends lost 4 bases at V and 5 bases at J; junction bases unmatched: 9. This CDR3 spans 15 amino acids. Germline V gene sequence: CDR1 MGHDK, CDR2 SYGVNS. As DNA, the CDR3 is TGTGCCAGCAGTGGTTGGACAGGGAGGGGGACTGAAGCTTTCTTT. Protein sequence: CASSGWTGRGTEAFF.

This clone came up a few times. The chain joins TRBV10-1 to TRBJ2-3; 12 bases map to TRBD1. The CDR3 sequence is 15 residues long. With V trimmed by 5 bases and J by 2 bases, 2 bases remained unmatched. Per the germline V gene, CDR1 is WNHNN and CDR2 is SYGVQD (reference sequence). The chain's CDR3 is CASSPGQGATDTQYF. CDR3 coding DNA: TGCGCCAGCAGTCCGGGACAGGGGGCCACAGATACGCAGTATTTT.

The rearrangement uses TRBV27 and TRBJ2-3; 12 bases map to TRBD2. CDR1 is MNHEY, CDR2 SMNVEV, per germline (reference sequence). This CDR3 comprises 15 residues. V gave up 6 bases and J gave up 4 bases; unmatched junction bases: 5. The CDR3 protein is CASRRLAGEADTQYF. Written as DNA, the CDR3 is TGTGCCAGCAGACGACTAGCGGGAGAGGCAGATACGCAGTATTTT.

The chain couples TRBV6-1 to TRBJ1-5, with D possibly TRBD1 on 5 matching bases. V was clipped by 2 bases and J by 9 bases, with 17 bases between them. The CDR3 is 15 residues long. The germline V gene has CDR1 MNHNS and CDR2 SASEGT. The CDR3 loop is CASSEHRGGGWPQHF. CDR3 sequence (DNA): TGTGCCAGCAGTGAACATCGCGGTGGGGGGTGGCCCCAGCATTTT.

The chain has TRBV7-9 and TRBJ1-4; the D is unclear. V was shortened by 4 bases and J by 0 bases, with 9 bases between the two germline ends. Germline CDR1 is SEHNR and CDR2 is FQNEAQ (reference sequence). This CDR3 is 15 amino acids long. CDR3: CASSSLGATNEKLFF. As DNA, the CDR3 is TGTGCCAGCAGCTCCCTCGGTGCAACTAATGAAAAACTGTTTTTT.

This clone showed up just a few times. This rearrangement joins TRBV2 to TRBJ2-3; the D gene is possibly TRBD1 (5 bases). Germline CDR1 SNHLY, CDR2 FYNNEI. The CDR3 has 14 amino acids. V lost 1 base to trimming and J lost 2 bases, with 7 bases between them. DNA of the CDR3: TGTGCCAGCAGTGAAGGGGGCCCCACAGATACGCAGTATTTT. It translates to CASSEGGPTDTQYF. The complete variable domain, with remaining parts taken from reference TRBV2 and TRBJ2-3, reads EPEVTQTPSHQVTQMGQEVILRCVPISNHLYFYWYRQILGQKVEFLVSFYNNEISEKSEIFDDQFSVERPDGSNFTLKIRSTKLEDSAMYFCASSEGGPTDTQYFGPGTRLTVL.